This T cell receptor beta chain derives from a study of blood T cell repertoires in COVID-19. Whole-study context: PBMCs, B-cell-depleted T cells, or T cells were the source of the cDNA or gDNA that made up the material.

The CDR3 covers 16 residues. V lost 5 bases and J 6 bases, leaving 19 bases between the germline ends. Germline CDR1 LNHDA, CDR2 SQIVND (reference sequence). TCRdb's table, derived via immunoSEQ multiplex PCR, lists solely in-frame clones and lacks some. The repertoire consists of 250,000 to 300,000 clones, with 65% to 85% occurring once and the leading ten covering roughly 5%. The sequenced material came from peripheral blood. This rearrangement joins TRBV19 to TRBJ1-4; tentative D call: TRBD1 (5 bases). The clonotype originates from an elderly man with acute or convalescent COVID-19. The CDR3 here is CASSLTRVRWDEKLFF. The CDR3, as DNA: TGTGCCAGTAGTCTGACCAGGGTTCGTTGGGATGAAAAACTGTTTTTT.